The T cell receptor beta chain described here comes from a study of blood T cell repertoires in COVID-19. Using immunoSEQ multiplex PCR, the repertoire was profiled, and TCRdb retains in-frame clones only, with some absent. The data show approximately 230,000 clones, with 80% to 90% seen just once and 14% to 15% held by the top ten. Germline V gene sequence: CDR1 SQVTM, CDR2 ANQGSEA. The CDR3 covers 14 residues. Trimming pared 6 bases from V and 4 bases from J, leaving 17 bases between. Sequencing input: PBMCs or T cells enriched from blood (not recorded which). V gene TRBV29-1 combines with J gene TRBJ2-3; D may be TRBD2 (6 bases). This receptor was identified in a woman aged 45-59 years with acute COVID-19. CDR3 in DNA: TGCAGCGTCCGGGTGGGACTGTTGTCAGATACGCAGTATTTT. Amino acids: CSVRVGLLSDTQYF.